This TCR beta chain was sequenced during a study of shared clonotypes between healthy human individuals. General study results and limits: Even with large depth, rarefaction showed that sorted-subset sequencing was incomplete. All-four-donor shared clonotypes had higher generation probabilities than non-shared clonotypes did.

This CDR3 has 15 amino acids. Germline CDR1 is SGHKS and CDR2 is YYEKEE (reference sequence). The V gene lost 4 bases and the J gene lost 2 bases, with 16 bases spanning the gap. Remarks on this clone: Its cognate antigen is unknown.

CD45RO-negative CD8 cells positively selected for CCR7 made up the naive population, which excluded terminally differentiated effector memory CD45RA+ cells. Across several immunoSEQ plates, the genomic DNA of each subset was split evenly. As originally analysed: Junction-only sequences produced by ImmunoSEQ had no quality scores, so filtering differed. Method: immunoSEQ multiplex PCR; TCRdb's copy keeps in-frame clones and lacks some. The V and J calls and the clone size are those of that table, but D and trimming were determined from the DNA. The table records more than 2 million clones, just under 95% of them present only once.

Specimen: naive CD8+ T cells from PBMCs. This TCR derives from a man aged 18 to 30 in good health. Some clones in this sample may be carry-over from other donors' samples. This chain uses TRBV5-5 with TRBJ2-7; no reliable D call. CDR3 in amino acids: CASSGRTAATYEQYF. The CDR3 DNA reads TGTGCCAGCAGCGGAAGGACGGCGGCCACCTACGAGCAGTACTTC.